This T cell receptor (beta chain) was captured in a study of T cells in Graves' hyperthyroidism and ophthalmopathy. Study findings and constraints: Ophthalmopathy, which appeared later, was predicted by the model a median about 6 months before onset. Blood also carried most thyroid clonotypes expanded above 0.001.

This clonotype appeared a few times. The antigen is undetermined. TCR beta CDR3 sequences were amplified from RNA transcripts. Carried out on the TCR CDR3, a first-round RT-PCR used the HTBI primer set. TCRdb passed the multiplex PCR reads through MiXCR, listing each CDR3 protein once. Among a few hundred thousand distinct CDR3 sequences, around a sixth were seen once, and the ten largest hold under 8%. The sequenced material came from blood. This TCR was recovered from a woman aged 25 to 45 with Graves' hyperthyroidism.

The CDR3 bases are TGTGCCACCAGTGATCGTACAGGGAGGGCCGGGGAGCTGTTTTTT. Amino acids: CATSDRTGRAGELFF. The chain carries TRBV24-1 and TRBJ2-2; maybe TRBD2 (7 bases). Trimming took 3 bases from V and 6 from J, leaving 13 bases between them. The germline CDR1 and CDR2 sequences are KGHDR and SFDVKD. The CDR3 loop spans 15 amino acids.